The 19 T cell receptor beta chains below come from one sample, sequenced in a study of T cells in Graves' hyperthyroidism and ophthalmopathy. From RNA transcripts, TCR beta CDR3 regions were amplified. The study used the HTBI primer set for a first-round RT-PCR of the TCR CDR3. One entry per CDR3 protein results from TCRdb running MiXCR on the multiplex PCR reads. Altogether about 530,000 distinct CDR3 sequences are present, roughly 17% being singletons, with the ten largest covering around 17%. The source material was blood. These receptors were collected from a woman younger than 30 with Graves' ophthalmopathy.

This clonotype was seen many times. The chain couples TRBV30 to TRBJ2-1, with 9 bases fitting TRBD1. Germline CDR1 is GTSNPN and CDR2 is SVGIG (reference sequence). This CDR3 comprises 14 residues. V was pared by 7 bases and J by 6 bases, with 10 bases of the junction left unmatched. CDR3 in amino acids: CASNRDRAANEQFF. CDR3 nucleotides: TGTGCCTCGAACCGGGACAGGGCAGCCAATGAGCAGTTCTTC.

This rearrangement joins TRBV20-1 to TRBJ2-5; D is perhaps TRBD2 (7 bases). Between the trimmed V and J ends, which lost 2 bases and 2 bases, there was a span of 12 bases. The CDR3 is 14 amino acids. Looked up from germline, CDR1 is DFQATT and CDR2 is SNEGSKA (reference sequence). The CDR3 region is CSARYGGQQETQYF. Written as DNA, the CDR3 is TGCAGTGCTAGATACGGGGGGCAACAAGAGACCCAGTACTTC.

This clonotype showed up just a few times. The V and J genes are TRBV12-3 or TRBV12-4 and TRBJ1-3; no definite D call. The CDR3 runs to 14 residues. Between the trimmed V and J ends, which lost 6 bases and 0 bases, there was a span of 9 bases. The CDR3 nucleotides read TGTGCCAGCAGGAACGCAGCCTCTGGAAACACCATATATTTT. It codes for CASRNAASGNTIYF.

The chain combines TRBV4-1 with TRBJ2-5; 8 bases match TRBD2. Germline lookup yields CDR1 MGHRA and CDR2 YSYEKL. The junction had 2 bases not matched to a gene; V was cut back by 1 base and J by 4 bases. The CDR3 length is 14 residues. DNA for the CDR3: TGCGCCAGCAGCCAAGTTCTAGCGGGAGAGACCCAGTACTTC. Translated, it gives CASSQVLAGETQYF.

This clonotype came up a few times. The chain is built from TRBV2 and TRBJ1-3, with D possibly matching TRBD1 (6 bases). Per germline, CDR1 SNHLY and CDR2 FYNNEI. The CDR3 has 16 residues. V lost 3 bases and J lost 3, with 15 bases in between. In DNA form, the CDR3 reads TGTGCCAGCAGTGACCTCCAGGGGACGTTTGGAAACACCATATATTTT. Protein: CASSDLQGTFGNTIYF.

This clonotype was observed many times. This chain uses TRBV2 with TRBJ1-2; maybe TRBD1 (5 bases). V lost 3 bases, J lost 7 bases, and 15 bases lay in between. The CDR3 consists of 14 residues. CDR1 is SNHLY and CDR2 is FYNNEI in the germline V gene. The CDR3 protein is CASSDVRGLSGYTF. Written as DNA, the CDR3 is TGTGCCAGCAGTGATGTCCGGGGCTTATCTGGCTACACCTTC.

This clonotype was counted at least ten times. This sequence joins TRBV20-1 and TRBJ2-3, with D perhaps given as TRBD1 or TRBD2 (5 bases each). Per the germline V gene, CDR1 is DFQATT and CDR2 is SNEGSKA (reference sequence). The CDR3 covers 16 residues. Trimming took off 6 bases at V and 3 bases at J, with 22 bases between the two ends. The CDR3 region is CSAHNRKGTGTDTQYF. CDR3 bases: TGCAGTGCCCATAATCGGAAAGGGACGGGGACAGATACGCAGTATTTT.

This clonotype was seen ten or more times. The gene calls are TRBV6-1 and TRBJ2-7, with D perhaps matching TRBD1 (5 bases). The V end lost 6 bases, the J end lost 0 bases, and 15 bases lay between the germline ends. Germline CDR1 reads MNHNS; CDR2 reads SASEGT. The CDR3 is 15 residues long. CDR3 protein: CASRLKRGLSYEQYF. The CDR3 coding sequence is TGTGCCAGCAGACTCAAAAGGGGCCTCTCCTACGAGCAGTACTTC.

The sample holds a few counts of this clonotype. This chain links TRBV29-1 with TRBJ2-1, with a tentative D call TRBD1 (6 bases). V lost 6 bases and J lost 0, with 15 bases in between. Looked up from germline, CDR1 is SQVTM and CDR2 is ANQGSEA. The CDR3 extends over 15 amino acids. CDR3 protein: CSVAGTGNSYNEQFF. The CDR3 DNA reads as TGCAGCGTAGCCGGCACAGGGAACTCCTACAATGAGCAGTTCTTC.

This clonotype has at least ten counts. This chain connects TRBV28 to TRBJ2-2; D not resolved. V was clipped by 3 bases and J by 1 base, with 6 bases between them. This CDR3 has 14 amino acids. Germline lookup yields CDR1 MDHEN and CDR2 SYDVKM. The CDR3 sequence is CASSLSLNTGELFF. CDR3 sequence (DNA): TGTGCCAGCAGTTTGTCATTGAACACCGGGGAGCTGTTTTTT.

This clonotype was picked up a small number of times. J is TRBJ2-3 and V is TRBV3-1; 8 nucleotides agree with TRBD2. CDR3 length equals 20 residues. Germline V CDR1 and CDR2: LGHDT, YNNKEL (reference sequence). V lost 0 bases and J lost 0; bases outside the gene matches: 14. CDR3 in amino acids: CASSQEGPAGAPFSTDTQYF. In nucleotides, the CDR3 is TGTGCCAGCAGCCAAGAAGGCCCAGCGGGGGCCCCTTTTAGCACAGATACGCAGTATTTT.

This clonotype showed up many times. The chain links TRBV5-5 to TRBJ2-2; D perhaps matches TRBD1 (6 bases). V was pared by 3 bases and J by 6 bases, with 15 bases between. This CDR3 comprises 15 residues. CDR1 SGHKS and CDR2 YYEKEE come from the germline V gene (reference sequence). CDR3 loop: CASSSLNRVSGELFF. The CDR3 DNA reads TGTGCCAGCAGCTCGCTAAACAGGGTCTCCGGGGAGCTGTTTTTT.

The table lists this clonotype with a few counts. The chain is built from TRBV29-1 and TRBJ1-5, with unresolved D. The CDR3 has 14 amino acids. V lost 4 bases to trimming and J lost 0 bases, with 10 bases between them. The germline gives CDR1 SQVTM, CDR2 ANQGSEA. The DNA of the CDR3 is TGCAGCGTTGTGGAAGGGCCTAGCAATCAGCCCCAGCATTTT. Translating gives CSVVEGPSNQPQHF.

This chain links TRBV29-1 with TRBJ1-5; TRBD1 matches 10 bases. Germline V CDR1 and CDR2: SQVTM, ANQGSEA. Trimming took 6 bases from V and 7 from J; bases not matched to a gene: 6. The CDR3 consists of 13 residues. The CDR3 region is CSVGDRGGQPQHF. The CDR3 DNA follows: TGCAGCGTGGGGGACAGGGGCGGCCAGCCCCAGCATTTT.

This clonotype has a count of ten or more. The CDR3 nucleotides read TGTGCCAGCAGCCAAGATTCCCAACCTATCACTGAAGCTTTCTTT. It encodes CASSQDSQPITEAFF. The genes are TRBV3-1 and TRBJ1-1; D gene ambiguous. V shed 0 bases and J shed 4 bases, with 12 bases lying between them. The length of the CDR3 is 15 residues. Germline V gene data show CDR1 as LGHDT and CDR2 as YNNKEL (reference sequence).

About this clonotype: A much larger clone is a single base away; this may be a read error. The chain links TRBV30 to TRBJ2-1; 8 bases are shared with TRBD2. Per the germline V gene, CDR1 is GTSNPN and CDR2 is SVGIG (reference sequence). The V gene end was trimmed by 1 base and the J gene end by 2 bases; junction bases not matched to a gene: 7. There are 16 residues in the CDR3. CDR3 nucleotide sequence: TGTGCCTGGAGTGGACCGAGCGGGAGCCCCTACAATGAGCAGTTCTTC. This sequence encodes CAWSGPSGSPYNEQFF.

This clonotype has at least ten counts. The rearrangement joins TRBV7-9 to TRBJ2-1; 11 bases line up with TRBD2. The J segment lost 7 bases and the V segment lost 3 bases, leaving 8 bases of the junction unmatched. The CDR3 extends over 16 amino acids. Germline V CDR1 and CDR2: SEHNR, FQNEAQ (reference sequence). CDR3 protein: CASSFSGRAFRNEQFF. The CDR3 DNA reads TGTGCCAGCAGCTTTAGCGGGAGGGCCTTCCGGAATGAGCAGTTCTTC.

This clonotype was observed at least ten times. CDR3: CASSFYMGQGAYGYTF. In DNA form, the CDR3 reads TGTGCCAGCAGTTTTTATATGGGACAGGGAGCTTATGGCTACACCTTC. V usage is TRBV28 and J usage is TRBJ1-2; 9 bases are shared with TRBD1. In germline, CDR1 is MDHEN, CDR2 SYDVKM. The CDR3 is 16 amino acids. The V gene end was trimmed by 3 bases and the J gene end by 5 bases; junction bases not matched to a gene: 10.

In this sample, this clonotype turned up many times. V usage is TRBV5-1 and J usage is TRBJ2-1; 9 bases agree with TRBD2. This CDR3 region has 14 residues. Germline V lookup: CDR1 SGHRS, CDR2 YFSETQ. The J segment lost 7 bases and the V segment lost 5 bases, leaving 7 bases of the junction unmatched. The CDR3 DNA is TGCGCCAGCAGGGGGGTAGCGGGAGAAAATGAGCAGTTCTTC. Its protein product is CASRGVAGENEQFF.